This entry is about one T cell receptor beta chain. This sample was included in a study of blood T cell repertoires in COVID-19. In the original processing: Reference gene primers were amplified, and this amplification served to estimate nucleated cell counts. Assay used: immunoSEQ multiplex PCR; TCRdb lists only in-frame clones, some missing. That table gives V, J and clone size, and the DNA gave D and trimming. The sample comprises 320,000 or so clones, roughly nine tenths of which are singletons, and 0.9% to 1.2% rests with the top ten. Germline V lookup: CDR1 SGHDN, CDR2 FVKESK. CDR3 length equals 16 residues. V was trimmed by 3 bases and J by 1 base, leaving 15 bases between them. Cohorts were based on clinical histories the participants reported. Recovery meant two consecutive negative NP/OP PCR tests, professional clearance, or resolved symptoms.

The genes are TRBV14 and TRBJ1-1; D is possibly TRBD1 (6 bases). This clonotype originated in a woman in her twenties or thirties who had recovered from COVID-19. The sample consisted of PBMCs or T cells enriched from blood (not recorded which). The CDR3 is CASSHLPMGQNTEAFF. DNA for the CDR3: TGTGCCAGCAGCCATTTACCGATGGGACAGAACACTGAAGCTTTCTTT.